The T cell receptor beta chain under discussion was sequenced for a study of shared clonotypes between healthy human individuals. V lost 5 bases to trimming and J lost 0 bases; unmatched junction nucleotides: 5. The CDR3 covers 18 residues. Germline-derived CDR1 and CDR2 are MNHEY and SMNVEV (reference sequence). Generated by immunoSEQ multiplex PCR, the TCRdb table keeps only in-frame clones and is missing some. Of some 2,500,000 clones listed, over 85% are singletons. The chain carries TRBV27 and TRBJ2-1, with 15 bases that match TRBD2. This TCR was sampled from a man aged 18 to 30 in good health. Some clones in this sample may be carry-over from other donors' samples. The sample comprised naive CD4+ T cells from PBMCs. Noted subset: CD45RA+ positively selected. In DNA form, the CDR3 reads TGTGCCAGCAGTCCCGGGACTAGCGGGAGGAGCTCCTACAATGAGCAGTTCTTC. Protein: CASSPGTSGRSSYNEQFF.